One sample yielded the 3 T cell receptor beta chains listed below, sequenced in a study of OX40 agonist ivuxolimab in advanced cancers. Clones were read by immunoSEQ multiplex PCR, and TCRdb kept only the in-frame ones, dropping some. The sample lists around 45,000 clones, roughly 89% occurring once. This sample comprised CD4+ or CD8+ T cells sorted from blood, obtained in a trial of the OX40 agonist ivuxolimab. The receptors were gathered from an adult with an advanced solid tumor such as melanoma, head and neck, liver or kidney cancer.

The table lists this clone with a count of one. The chain combines TRBV5-4 with TRBJ1-1; TRBD1 agrees at 7 bases. With V trimmed by 2 bases and J by 0 bases, 7 bases remained unmatched. The CDR3 sequence is 16 residues long. Germline V lookup: CDR1 SGHNT, CDR2 YYREEE (reference sequence). CDR3 nucleotide sequence: TGTGCCAGCAGCTTCCCCGGACAGGTTTTGAACACTGAAGCTTTCTTT. Amino acids: CASSFPGQVLNTEAFF.

The rearrangement links TRBV5-1 to TRBJ2-7, with 8 bases identical to TRBD2. The V gene's germline CDR1 is SGHRS and CDR2 YFSETQ. The CDR3 covers 15 residues. V lost 9 bases, J lost 1 base, and 12 bases stayed unmatched. The CDR3 is CANMGSGAPSYEQYV. As DNA, the CDR3 is TGCGCCAACATGGGTAGCGGGGCTCCTTCCTACGAGCAGTACGTC.

The genes are TRBV29-1 and TRBJ2-2; the D gene is possibly TRBD2 (5 bases). The V end was cut by 4 bases, the J end by 4 bases, with 7 bases between. The CDR3 is 12 amino acids. Germline-derived CDR1 and CDR2 are SQVTM and ANQGSEA. CDR3 region: CSVVGITGELFF. CDR3 in DNA: TGCAGCGTTGTCGGGATCACCGGGGAGCTGTTTTTT.